The 32 T cell receptor beta chains presented below share a single source sample, sequenced in a study of somatic mutations in cytotoxic T cells in rheumatoid arthritis. This table comes from immunoSEQ multiplex PCR, and its TCRdb copy is limited to in-frame clones, with some not included. The sample lists 20,000 to 25,000 clones, approximately 84% seen once, with roughly 12% in the top ten. The sequenced sample consisted of CD8+ T cells sorted from blood. The receptors were gathered from an adult with rheumatoid arthritis.

The chain combines TRBV6-6 with TRBJ2-7, with 15 bases lining up with TRBD2. Germline V CDR1 and CDR2: MNHNY, SVGAGI (reference sequence). The trim removed 6 bases at V and 6 bases at J, leaving 3 bases unmatched. The length of the CDR3 is 14 residues. CDR3 in DNA: TGTGCCAGCAGCGGGACTAGCGGGGGGACCGAGCAGTACTTC. Its protein product is CASSGTSGGTEQYF.

The rearrangement links TRBV2 to TRBJ2-5; D is possibly TRBD2 (6 bases). In germline, CDR1 is SNHLY, CDR2 FYNNEI. V lost 4 bases and J lost 9, with 15 bases in between. This CDR3 has 13 amino acids. As DNA, the CDR3 is TGTGCCAGCAGTGGGGAGGCGGGTGAGGCCCAGTACTTC. It yields the protein CASSGEAGEAQYF.

The rearrangement uses TRBV6-1 and TRBJ1-5; D is undetermined. Germline lookup yields CDR1 MNHNS and CDR2 SASEGT. The CDR3 runs 17 residues. Between the trimmed V and J ends, which lost 2 bases and 4 bases, there was a span of 18 bases. This CDR3 reads CASSEWVLAGLNQPQHF. The CDR3 DNA sequence: TGTGCCAGCAGTGAATGGGTCTTGGCAGGATTGAATCAGCCCCAGCATTTT.

This clone was picked up a small number of times. V is TRBV5-4 and J is TRBJ2-6; D gene unclear. The V gene's germline CDR1 is SGHNT and CDR2 YYREEE (reference sequence). This CDR3 is 16 amino acids long. V was clipped by 2 bases and J by 0 bases, with 9 bases between them. CDR3 amino acids: CASSLPGYSGANVLTF. DNA for the CDR3: TGTGCCAGCAGCTTACCTGGATACTCTGGGGCCAACGTCCTGACTTTC.

V gene TRBV6-1 combines with J gene TRBJ1-5; D unresolved. Germline CDR1 reads MNHNS; CDR2 reads SASEGT. The ends were cut back, 2 bases at V and 2 bases at J, with 10 bases in the middle. This CDR3 has 15 residues. The CDR3 sequence is CASSESPRGNQPQHF. The CDR3 DNA reads as TGTGCCAGCAGTGAATCCCCGCGGGGCAATCAGCCCCAGCATTTT.

This clone has just a few counts. CDR3 protein: CASSIGASSRNIQYF. CDR3 DNA: TGTGCCAGTAGTATAGGGGCTAGCAGTCGAAACATTCAGTACTTC. The J gene is TRBJ2-4, the V gene TRBV19, with D possibly TRBD2 on 5 matching bases. The ends were cut back, 1 base at V and 6 bases at J, with 13 bases in the middle. The germline CDR1 and CDR2 sequences are LNHDA and SQIVND (reference sequence). This CDR3 is 15 amino acids long.

CDR3 nucleotides: TGTGCCAGCACCAAGATTCAAGACCCCTACGAGCAGTACTTC. Protein product: CASTKIQDPYEQYF. The rearrangement joins TRBV2 to TRBJ2-7; D unclear. V was shortened by 7 bases and J by 2 bases, with 15 bases between the two germline ends. Germline V gives CDR1 SNHLY, CDR2 FYNNEI. The CDR3 consists of 14 residues.

This clone was found a few times. This chain connects TRBV5-6 to TRBJ2-1; D may be TRBD2 (5 bases). V was trimmed by 2 bases and J by 13 bases, leaving 16 bases between them. The CDR3 totals 13 residues. CDR1 is SGHDT and CDR2 is YYEEEE in the germline V gene. The DNA for the CDR3 is TGTGCCAGCAGCTTTTTGGGAGAGGGCCTTCAGTTCTTC. Amino acid sequence: CASSFLGEGLQFF.

The chain is built from TRBV7-9 and TRBJ2-1, with D perhaps given as TRBD1 or TRBD2 (5 bases each). The germline CDR1 and CDR2 sequences are SEHNR and FQNEAQ (reference sequence). V lost 1 base and J 7 bases, leaving 11 bases between the germline ends. CDR3 length: 14 residues. CDR3 loop: CASSLDAEGNEQFF. The CDR3 bases are TGTGCCAGCAGCTTAGATGCAGAGGGGAATGAGCAGTTCTTC.

The CDR3 nucleotides read TGTGCCAGCAGCTTATTAGGCGGGGGCTCGGGTGAGCAGTACTTC. Protein sequence: CASSLLGGGSGEQYF. The chain carries TRBV7-8 and TRBJ2-7; a weak D match, TRBD2 (7 bases). The germline V and J ends were trimmed by 2 bases and 7 bases, with 18 bases remaining between them. The CDR3 has 15 amino acids. Looked up from germline, CDR1 is SGHVS and CDR2 is FQNEAQ.

This chain links TRBV27 with TRBJ2-7; TRBD1 aligns across 7 bases. The CDR3 consists of 15 residues. Germline-derived CDR1 and CDR2 are MNHEY and SMNVEV (reference sequence). V was clipped by 7 bases and J by 0 bases; unmatched bases: 9. The CDR3 region is CASTVKGQSSYEQYF. The CDR3 bases are TGTGCCAGCACTGTGAAGGGACAGAGCTCCTACGAGCAGTACTTC.

This chain joins TRBV13 and TRBJ2-7, with 13 nucleotides matching TRBD2. The CDR3 sequence is 16 residues long. Unmatched junction bases numbered 5, after V lost 5 bases and J lost 1 base. Germline CDR1 is PRHDT and CDR2 is FYEKMQ (reference sequence). The CDR3 loop reads CASSPKGLAGSYEQYF. Written as DNA, the CDR3 is TGTGCCAGCAGCCCGAAGGGACTAGCGGGATCCTACGAGCAGTACTTC.

V usage is TRBV5-1 and J usage is TRBJ1-2; D is ambiguous. With 7 bases removed from V and 1 base from J, the gap between germline ends came to 17 bases. This CDR3 contains 15 residues. In germline, CDR1 is SGHRS, CDR2 YFSETQ. This chain's CDR3 is CASQPAGIYNYGYTF. In DNA form, the CDR3 reads TGCGCCAGCCAGCCTGCTGGGATTTATAACTATGGCTACACCTTC.

A single count supports this clone. This sequence joins TRBV6-4 and TRBJ2-7; 12 bases agree with TRBD2. The germline gives CDR1 MRHNA, CDR2 SNTAGT. This CDR3 comprises 17 residues. V was pared by 5 bases and J by 5 bases, with 13 bases of the junction left unmatched. CDR3 in amino acids: CASSLSLLAGGPNEQYF. In nucleotides, the CDR3 is TGTGCCAGCAGTCTTTCCCTCCTAGCGGGGGGGCCCAACGAGCAGTACTTC.

The table lists this clone with a count of one. The rearrangement joins TRBV9 to TRBJ2-1; a possible D gene is TRBD2 (6 bases). The germline V gene has CDR1 SGDLS and CDR2 YYNGEE. CDR3 length: 14 residues. Trimming pared 2 bases from V and 6 bases from J, leaving 12 bases between. The CDR3 loop is CASSVGGVGNEQFF. The CDR3 coding sequence is TGTGCCAGCAGCGTCGGCGGGGTGGGCAATGAGCAGTTCTTC.

This sequence joins TRBV4-2 and TRBJ2-7; D remains ambiguous. CDR1 is LGHNA and CDR2 is YNFKEQ in the germline V gene. The CDR3 contains 14 residues. The V end was cut by 0 bases, the J end by 6 bases, with 12 bases between. The CDR3 bases are TGTGCCAGCAGCCAAGATCAGGCAGGTCTCGAGCAGTACTTC. This translates into CASSQDQAGLEQYF.

In the case of this clone: The sample has other DNA sequences that encode this CDR3 too. This chain links TRBV30 with TRBJ1-5, with a tentative D call TRBD1 (5 bases). Germline CDR1 and CDR2: GTSNPN and SVGIG (reference sequence). This CDR3 has 14 amino acids. Trimming cost V 1 base and J 7 bases, with 14 bases left between them. CDR3: CAWSAGQGRQPQHF. The CDR3 bases are TGTGCCTGGAGTGCGGGGCAGGGCCGACAGCCCCAGCATTTT.

This chain uses TRBV6-1 with TRBJ1-2; TRBD1 aligns across 9 bases. Looked up from germline, CDR1 is MNHNS and CDR2 is SASEGT. The CDR3 loop spans 13 amino acids. The ends lost 8 bases at V and 8 bases at J; junction bases unmatched: 9. This chain's CDR3 is CASPSGQGPGYTF. CDR3 coding DNA: TGTGCCAGCCCCTCGGGACAGGGACCCGGCTACACCTTC.

The chain uses TRBV4-3 and TRBJ2-1; 8 bases align to TRBD2. Germline V gives CDR1 LGHNA, CDR2 YSLEER. The CDR3 runs 17 residues. V gave up 0 bases and J gave up 3 bases; unmatched junction bases: 7. The DNA of the CDR3 is TGCGCCAGCAGCCAAGACCGTTTCGGGACTAGCTACAATGAGCAGTTCTTC. This sequence encodes CASSQDRFGTSYNEQFF.

The V gene is TRBV6-5, the J gene TRBJ1-2; TRBD1 is a possible D gene (6 bases). This CDR3 contains 13 residues. V gave up 2 bases and J gave up 6 bases, with 10 bases separating them. In germline, CDR1 is MNHEY, CDR2 SVGAGI. The CDR3 loop is CASSYGAGDGYTF. The CDR3 bases are TGTGCCAGCAGTTACGGGGCAGGGGATGGCTACACCTTC.

The chain carries TRBV6-5 and TRBJ2-3; the D gene is possibly TRBD2 (7 bases). With 0 bases removed from V and 5 bases from J, the gap between germline ends came to 15 bases. Germline CDR1 and CDR2: MNHEY and SVGAGI. CDR3 length: 16 amino acids. For the CDR3, the DNA is TGTGCCAGCAGTTACTCGGGTGGGGGGGCAGGAGATACGCAGTATTTT. Protein product: CASSYSGGGAGDTQYF.

The J gene is TRBJ1-3, the V gene TRBV4-3; TRBD1 might be the D (5 bases). V lost 0 bases, J lost 6 bases, and 12 bases lay in between. This CDR3 is built from 15 residues. Germline assignment: CDR1 LGHNA and CDR2 YSLEER. The CDR3 protein is CASSQDQRGSNTIYF. CDR3 nucleotides: TGCGCCAGCAGCCAAGATCAACGGGGCTCAAACACCATATATTTT.

This clone came up a few times. The chain recombines TRBV7-8 with TRBJ1-5; possibly TRBD1 for D (5 bases). V lost 2 bases and J 0 bases, leaving 11 bases between the germline ends. The CDR3 consists of 16 residues. The germline V gene has CDR1 SGHVS and CDR2 FQNEAQ. In nucleotides, the CDR3 is TGTGCCAGCAGCTTAAGTCCGGACAATAGCAATCAGCCCCAGCATTTT. Encoded protein: CASSLSPDNSNQPQHF.

J is TRBJ1-1 and V is TRBV7-3; D unresolved. CDR1 and CDR2 from the germline V gene are SGHTA and FQGTGA. Deletions cut 5 bases from V and 1 base from J, with 11 bases between. The CDR3 is 14 residues long. The CDR3 nucleotides read TGTGCCAGCAGCCCATTGGGAGGGAACACTGAAGCTTTCTTT. It translates to CASSPLGGNTEAFF.

The chain recombines TRBV5-1 with TRBJ2-7, with 9 bases aligning to TRBD2. This CDR3 contains 16 residues. Germline CDR1 and CDR2: SGHRS and YFSETQ. J was trimmed by 0 bases and V by 3 bases; bases with no gene match: 7. The CDR3 spells CASSSRGGRASYEQYF. CDR3 coding DNA: TGCGCCAGCAGCTCCCGTGGCGGGAGGGCCTCCTACGAGCAGTACTTC.

The rearrangement uses TRBV11-2 and TRBJ2-2; D is undetermined. Trimming pared 4 bases from V and 2 bases from J, leaving 5 bases between. Per germline, CDR1 SGHAT and CDR2 FQNNGV. This CDR3 region has 13 residues. This chain's CDR3 is CASSYLNTGELFF. The CDR3, as DNA: TGTGCCAGCAGCTACCTCAACACCGGGGAGCTGTTTTTT.

The genes are TRBV30 and TRBJ2-1; possibly TRBD2 for D (6 bases). The CDR3 has 13 residues. Trimming cost V 2 bases and J 6 bases, with 11 bases left between them. Germline loops: CDR1 GTSNPN, CDR2 SVGIG (reference sequence). CDR3 residues: CAWSWLAVNEQFF. The DNA for the CDR3 is TGTGCCTGGAGTTGGTTAGCGGTCAATGAGCAGTTCTTC.

The gene calls are TRBV19 and TRBJ2-7, with TRBD1 matching 9 bases. CDR1 and CDR2 from the germline V gene are LNHDA and SQIVND (reference sequence). This CDR3 has 13 residues. V lost 6 bases, J lost 2 bases, and 2 bases stayed unmatched. The CDR3 bases are TGTGCCAGTAGCTGGACAGGGGCCTACGAGCAGTACTTC. Translating gives CASSWTGAYEQYF.

The chain is built from TRBV7-6 and TRBJ1-4; unclear D gene. The CDR3 has 15 residues. The V gene's germline CDR1 is SGHVS and CDR2 FNYEAQ. Deletions cut 2 bases from V and 3 bases from J, with 10 bases between. The CDR3 DNA is TGTGCCAGCAGCTTAATGAGAGGGCCTAATGAAAAACTGTTTTTT. Translated, it gives CASSLMRGPNEKLFF.

This clone has a handful of counts. This chain joins TRBV5-4 and TRBJ1-2; D is unclear. Germline V lookup: CDR1 SGHNT, CDR2 YYREEE (reference sequence). V was shortened by 2 bases and J by 4 bases, with 9 bases between the two germline ends. The CDR3 totals 13 residues. This CDR3 is CASSLKVGYGYTF. In nucleotides, the CDR3 is TGTGCCAGCAGCTTAAAGGTGGGCTATGGCTACACCTTC.

The chain uses TRBV11-2 and TRBJ2-1, with D uncertain. The germline V gene encodes CDR1 SGHAT and CDR2 FQNNGV. V was trimmed by 4 bases and J by 7 bases, leaving 8 bases between them. The CDR3 sequence is 12 residues long. The CDR3 sequence: CASSSQANEQFF. The DNA of the CDR3 is TGTGCCAGCAGCTCACAAGCTAATGAGCAGTTCTTC.

This clone was counted a few times. The chain joins TRBV19 to TRBJ2-3; the D gene is possibly TRBD2 (6 bases). Germline CDR1 reads LNHDA; CDR2 reads SQIVND (reference sequence). V shed 4 bases and J shed 3 bases, with 8 bases lying between them. The CDR3 sequence is 13 residues long. CDR3: CASSTRGTDTQYF. CDR3 DNA: TGTGCCAGTAGTACGCGGGGAACAGATACGCAGTATTTT.